A single sample gave rise to the 10 T cell receptor beta chains below, sequenced in a study of T cell changes during pregnancy in multiple sclerosis. Some clones are missing from TCRdb's copy, which holds only in-frame ones; the method was immunoSEQ multiplex PCR. The repertoire holds 45,000 to 55,000 clones, with 92% as singletons. The sample here was CD4+ T cells from peripheral blood mononuclear cells, taken after pregnancy. The receptor set was obtained from a female donor with multiple sclerosis, enrolled in a pregnancy study.

J is TRBJ2-7 and V is TRBV5-4; perhaps TRBD1 as D (7 bases). Germline lookup yields CDR1 SGHNT and CDR2 YYREEE (reference sequence). The V end was cut by 4 bases, the J end by 2 bases, with 10 bases between. CDR3 size: 13 residues. The CDR3 sequence is CASSGGTAYEQYF. For the CDR3, the DNA is TGTGCCAGCAGCGGAGGGACAGCCTACGAGCAGTACTTC. The whole variable domain, remainder taken from reference TRBV5-4 and TRBJ2-7, is ETGVTQSPTHLIKTRGQQVTLRCSSQSGHNTVSWYQQALGQGPQFIFQYYREEENGRGNFPPRFSGLQFPNYSSELNVNALELDDSALYLCASSGGTAYEQYFGPGTRLTVT.

The chain combines TRBV6-6 with TRBJ1-2; 11 nucleotides align to TRBD1. V lost 0 bases, J lost 4 bases, and 4 bases stayed unmatched. Germline V CDR1 and CDR2: MNHNY, SVGAGI (reference sequence). The CDR3 contains 16 residues. CDR3 bases: TGTGCCAGCAGTTACTCAGCCGGGACAGGGGGCTATGGCTACACCTTC. Protein sequence: CASSYSAGTGGYGYTF.

The CDR3 DNA reads as TGCGCCAGCAGTGAGTCGGGAAGAGGACAGGGGGTCGGCACCGGGGAGCTGTTTTTT. This gives the protein CASSESGRGQGVGTGELFF. The chain couples TRBV10-2 to TRBJ2-2, with TRBD1 matching 10 bases. Germline CDR1 and CDR2: WSHSY and SAAADI. Unmatched junction bases numbered 11, after V lost 0 bases and J lost 4 bases. This CDR3 contains 19 residues.

The gene calls are TRBV5-1 and TRBJ2-1; TRBD2 matches 11 bases. Trimming at V came to 1 base and at J to 0 bases, leaving 9 bases not matched to a gene. The CDR3 is 19 amino acids. CDR1 is SGHRS, CDR2 YFSETQ, per germline. The CDR3 protein is CASSLTSSGRANSYNEQFF. CDR3 DNA sequence: TGCGCCAGCAGCTTGACGAGTAGCGGGAGGGCCAACTCCTACAATGAGCAGTTCTTC.

The genes are TRBV5-6 and TRBJ2-1, with 8 bases fitting TRBD2. The CDR3 covers 15 residues. With 5 bases clipped from V and 7 bases from J, the junction kept 11 bases outside the gene matches. Germline-derived CDR1 and CDR2 are SGHDT and YYEEEE. The CDR3 loop is CASRLTSGIRNEQFF. The CDR3 DNA sequence: TGTGCCAGCAGACTTACTAGCGGAATTAGGAATGAGCAGTTCTTC. The full variable domain, rest sourced from reference TRBV5-6 and TRBJ2-1, is DAGVTQSPTHLIKTRGQQVTLRCSPKSGHDTVSWYQQALGQGPQFIFQYYEEEERQRGNFPDRFSGHQFPNYSSELNVNALLLGDSALYLCASRLTSGIRNEQFFGPGTRLTVL.

The genes are TRBV18 and TRBJ2-7; no definite D call. V was shortened by 3 bases and J by 5 bases, with 14 bases between the two germline ends. Germline-derived CDR1 and CDR2 are KGHSH and LQKENI. The CDR3 length is 14 residues. This chain's CDR3 is CASSPPLPLDEQYF. CDR3 coding DNA: TGTGCCAGCTCACCGCCGCTGCCACTTGACGAGCAGTACTTC.

The CDR3 sequence: CASSLVTGARNEQYF. CDR3 nucleotides: TGCGCCAGCAGCCTTGTAACAGGGGCACGGAACGAGCAGTACTTC. This chain joins TRBV4-1 and TRBJ2-7; TRBD1 matches 7 bases. The CDR3 spans 15 residues. V lost 4 bases and J lost 5; bases outside the gene matches: 11. CDR1 MGHRA and CDR2 YSYEKL come from the germline V gene.

V gene TRBV9 combines with J gene TRBJ2-2; tentative D call: TRBD1 (6 bases). The germline V gene has CDR1 SGDLS and CDR2 YYNGEE. Trimming cost V 4 bases and J 5 bases, with 9 bases left between them. This CDR3 contains 13 residues. The CDR3 protein is CASSYQGTGELFF. The CDR3 coding sequence is TGTGCCAGCAGCTACCAGGGGACCGGGGAGCTGTTTTTT.

This clone was counted between two and nine times. The chain links TRBV4-2 to TRBJ1-1, with a tentative D call TRBD1 (6 bases). Trimming stripped 4 bases from V and 0 bases from J, with 9 bases between. Per the germline V gene, CDR1 is LGHNA and CDR2 is YNFKEQ. This CDR3 spans 14 amino acids. This chain's CDR3 is CASSRDNMNTEAFF. For the CDR3, the DNA is TGTGCCAGCAGCCGGGACAACATGAACACTGAAGCTTTCTTT.

This chain links TRBV7-2 with TRBJ2-2, with 11 nucleotides matching TRBD2. Trimming cost V 7 bases and J 6 bases; bases outside gene matches: 7. There are 15 residues in the CDR3. Germline CDR1 reads SGHTA; CDR2 reads FQGNSA. CDR3 in amino acids: CASTALAGGPGELFF. The DNA of the CDR3 is TGTGCCAGCACCGCTCTAGCGGGAGGTCCCGGGGAGCTGTTTTTT.